This record covers a single T cell receptor beta chain. Its specificity is unknown. Trimming removed 6 bases at V and 0 bases at J, with 9 bases between. The CDR3 consists of 13 residues. CDR1 LNHDA and CDR2 SQIVND come from the germline V gene (reference sequence). The entry originates in a study of cytotoxic CD8 clonotypes in ibrutinib-treated CLL. Study context: Patients gave response samples after a median around eleven months of treatment, range 6 to 36. Samples yielded averages of 200,000 to 300,000 productive templates and almost 95,000 productive rearrangements. General observations from the study: Clonality grew at ibrutinib response; at progression, it decreased back toward baseline.

Here immunoSEQ multiplex PCR was the method, and the copy in TCRdb shows in-frame clones only, minus some. The sample includes roughly 250,000 clones, 70% of them seen just once. J is TRBJ2-7 and V is TRBV19; tentatively, D is TRBD1 (5 bases). The sample in question was PBMCs, obtained after 24 months of ibrutinib treatment. This clonotype was obtained from a human donor with chronic lymphocytic leukemia. CDR3: CASSPGHSYEQYF. The CDR3 DNA follows: TGTGCCAGTAGCCCCGGACACTCCTACGAGCAGTACTTC. Combining the CDR3 with reference TRBV19 and TRBJ2-7 gives the whole variable domain DGGITQSPKYLFRKEGQNVTLSCEQNLNHDAMYWYRQDPGQGLRLIYYSQIVNDFQKGDIAEGYSVSREKKESFPLTVTSAQKNPTAFYLCASSPGHSYEQYFGPGTRLTVT.